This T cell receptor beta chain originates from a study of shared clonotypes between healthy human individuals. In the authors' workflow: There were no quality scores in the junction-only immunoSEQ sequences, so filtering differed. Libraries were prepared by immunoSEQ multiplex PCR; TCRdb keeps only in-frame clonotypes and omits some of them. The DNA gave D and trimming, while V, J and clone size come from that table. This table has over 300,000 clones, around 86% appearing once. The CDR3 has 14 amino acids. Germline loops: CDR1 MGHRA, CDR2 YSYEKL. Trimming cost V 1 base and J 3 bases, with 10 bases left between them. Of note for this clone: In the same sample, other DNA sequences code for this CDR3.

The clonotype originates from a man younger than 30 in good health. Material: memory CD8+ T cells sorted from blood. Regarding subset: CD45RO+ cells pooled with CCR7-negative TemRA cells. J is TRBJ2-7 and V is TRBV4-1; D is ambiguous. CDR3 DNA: TGCGCCAGCAGCCAAGTGGGGATTAGCTACGAGCAGTACTTC. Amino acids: CASSQVGISYEQYF.